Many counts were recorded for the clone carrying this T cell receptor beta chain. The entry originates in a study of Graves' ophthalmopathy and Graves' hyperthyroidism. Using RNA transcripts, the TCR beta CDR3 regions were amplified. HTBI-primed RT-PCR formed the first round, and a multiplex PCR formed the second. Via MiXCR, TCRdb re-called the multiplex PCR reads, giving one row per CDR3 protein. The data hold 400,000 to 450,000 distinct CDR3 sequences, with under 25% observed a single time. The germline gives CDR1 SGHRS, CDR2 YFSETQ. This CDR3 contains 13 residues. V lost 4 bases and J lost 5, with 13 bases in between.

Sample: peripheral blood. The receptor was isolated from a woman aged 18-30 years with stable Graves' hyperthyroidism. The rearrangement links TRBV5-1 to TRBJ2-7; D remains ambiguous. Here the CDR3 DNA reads TGCGCCAGCAGCGGGTCCGGGTCGGACGAGCAGTACTTC. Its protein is CASSGSGSDEQYF.